This T cell receptor (beta chain) was captured in a study of blood T cell repertoires in COVID-19 (TCRdb year 2020). Study-level background: The collaborator samples originated in the United States, Italy and Spain and spanned the acute and convalescent phases of COVID-19. Deeply sampled blood TCRbeta repertoires from subjects exposed to, actively infected with, or recovered from COVID-19 were included in the dataset. The material from the prospective study consisted of cDNA or gDNA derived from T cells, B-cell-depleted T cells, or PBMCs. Samples were obtained from the ongoing ImmuneRACE study (first 160 participants) and from approximately 1,200 subjects provided by 6 global collaborators. Nearly every sample came with metadata listing a de-identified subject ID, COVID-19 status, age in years and sex. The repertoires were released in a freely available public database intended as a resource for research on the immune response to SARS-CoV-2. Where HLA class I and class II types were available, the types were taken from metadata supplied by the sample provider, not from assay-based typing.

Trimmed from V: 7 bases; trimmed from J: 3 bases; junction bases lacking a gene match: 9. Via the germline V gene, CDR1 is MDHEN and CDR2 SYDVKM. The CDR3, from cysteine to phenylalanine, totals 15 residues. Solely the CDR3 DNA is kept, with 45 bases framed from the first base. The immunoSEQ Assay, a bias-controlled multiplex PCR, was used to amplify TCRbeta CDR3 regions from genomic DNA. The authors processed their data as follows. Nucleated cell counts per sample were estimated from amplification of reference gene primers within the assay. To quantify the absolute abundance of each unique TCRbeta CDR3 rearrangement, sequence reads were collapsed and filtered. For each sample, productive Simpson clonality was calculated by taking the square root of Simpson's diversity index across productive rearrangements. The immuneACCESS repertoire file appears here via TCRdb, limited to in-frame rearrangements. These files lack a portion of the clones; in checked studies, under half of the deficit traces to unresolved V genes, and the cause of the others is not known. V and J calls and clone size are as listed in that table; D and trimming were resolved from the DNA. The sample contains about 170,000 clones, around nine tenths of them found a single time. Roughly 3.3% of the sample goes to the ten largest clones.

The paper's findings and limits, for the study overall: Clinical and demographic metadata were provided uncurated, with the amount varying by source and participant.

Details on this clone: Its antigen target is currently unknown. No qualities accompany the bases; no much larger clone lies one base away.

Each collaborating institution followed its own protocols to collect whole blood in K2EDTA tubes. For TCRbeta analysis, collaborator samples were shipped as frozen whole blood, as isolated PBMCs, or as DNA extracted from either sample type. Sequences were obtained from peripheral blood. The sequence came from a man between 18 and 29 years old with active or convalescent COVID-19. Recombination connected TRBV28 to TRBJ2-7; 10 junctional bases match TRBD1. For the CDR3, the sequence is CASKPRGQGIYEQYF. The nucleotide sequence is TGTGCCAGCAAACCGCGGGGACAGGGGATCTACGAGCAGTACTTC. Beyond the CDR3, the reference TRBV28 and TRBJ2-7 genes provide the residues; the full variable domain reads: DVKVTQSSRYLVKRTGEKVFLECVQDMDHENMFWYRQDPGLGLRLIYFSYDVKMKEKGDIPEGYSVSREKKERFSLILESASTNQTSMYLCASKPRGQGIYEQYFGPGTRLTVT.